These 15 T cell receptor beta chains share one sample of origin, sequenced in a study of regulatory T cells in long-lasting Graves disease. Time point of the sample: persistent/refractory GD, antithyroid drugs over 5 years with positive TRAb. RNA from PBMCs was the source of the TCR library. CDR3-region Arm-PCR and iRepertoire HTBI primers produced the TCR beta libraries. TCRdb itself ran the multiplex PCR reads through MiXCR, one entry per CDR3 protein. The table records roughly 500,000 distinct CDR3 sequences, approximately 21% of them present only once. The input for sequencing was peripheral blood mononuclear cells (PBMCs), taken when the disease was refractory, from a patient treated with antithyroid drugs. These receptors all stem from a female donor with Graves disease.

This clonotype was detected many times. The chain combines TRBV28 with TRBJ1-1, with 9 bases fitting TRBD1. The CDR3 consists of 16 residues. The germline gives CDR1 MDHEN, CDR2 SYDVKM. Trimming cost V 6 bases and J 0 bases; bases outside gene matches: 8. In DNA, the CDR3 is TGTGCCAGCAGCAAGCCGGGACAGGGATTGAACACTGAAGCTTTCTTT. It encodes CASSKPGQGLNTEAFF.

This clonotype was counted only a few times. The chain recombines TRBV6-2 or TRBV6-3 with TRBJ1-3, with D perhaps matching TRBD1 (5 bases). From germline, CDR1 is MNHEY and CDR2 SVGEGT. The CDR3 contains 16 residues. Trimming removed 0 bases from V and 2 bases from J, with 11 bases in between. DNA of the CDR3: TGTGCCAGCAGTTACTCAAGGGACCGCGCTGGAAACACCATATATTTT. The encoded protein is CASSYSRDRAGNTIYF.

This clonotype has at least ten counts. The chain couples TRBV29-1 to TRBJ2-5; TRBD2 matches at 7 bases. V trimming: 3 bases; J trimming: 5 bases; junction bases outside the gene matches: 9. The CDR3 extends over 14 amino acids. Germline V gene data show CDR1 as SQVTM and CDR2 as ANQGSEA. The DNA of the CDR3 is TGCAGCGTTGAGGGTATAACTAGCGACGAGACCCAGTACTTC. This gives the protein CSVEGITSDETQYF.

There are a few counts of this clonotype. This sequence joins TRBV3-1 and TRBJ1-1; D is unclear. Looked up from germline, CDR1 is LGHDT and CDR2 is YNNKEL (reference sequence). The V gene lost 4 bases and the J gene lost 7 bases, with 19 bases spanning the gap. The length of the CDR3 is 15 residues. The CDR3 DNA reads as TGTGCCAGCAGCCCGGGCGGGCAGGTTGGCGATGAAGCTTTCTTT. Its protein product is CASSPGGQVGDEAFF. The entire variable domain, with the rest obtained from reference TRBV3-1 and TRBJ1-1, is as follows: DTAVSQTPKYLVTQMGNDKSIKCEQNLGHDTMYWYKQDSKKFLKIMFSYNNKELIINETVPNRFSPKSPDKAHLNLHINSLELGDSAVYFCASSPGGQVGDEAFFGQGTRLTVV.

This clonotype was observed many times. This chain connects TRBV2 to TRBJ2-4, with D possibly matching TRBD2 (7 bases). The length of the CDR3 is 16 residues. V gave up 3 bases and J gave up 0 bases, with 12 bases separating them. CDR1 SNHLY and CDR2 FYNNEI come from the germline V gene. The DNA of the CDR3 is TGTGCCAGCAGTGACTGGGGGGGCCTAGCCAAAAACATTCAGTACTTC. Translation: CASSDWGGLAKNIQYF. Variable domain in full (rest from reference TRBV2 and TRBJ2-4): EPEVTQTPSHQVTQMGQEVILRCVPISNHLYFYWYRQILGQKVEFLVSFYNNEISEKSEIFDDQFSVERPDGSNFTLKIRSTKLEDSAMYFCASSDWGGLAKNIQYFGAGTRLSVL.

With regard to this clonotype: A clone one base away is much larger, so this may be a read error. The chain uses TRBV3-1 and TRBJ1-1; no definite D call. CDR3 length: 14 amino acids. CDR1 is LGHDT and CDR2 is YNNKEL in the germline V gene (reference sequence). The CDR3 region has the DNA TGTGCCAGCAGCCAGTCCGAATCCAACACTGGAGCTTTCTTT. Its protein product is CASSQSESNTGAFF.

The chain combines TRBV5-1 with TRBJ1-6; D is ambiguous. CDR1 SGHRS and CDR2 YFSETQ come from the germline V gene. The CDR3 totals 14 residues. V lost 0 bases, J lost 7 bases, and 8 bases lay in between. CDR3 sequence: CASSLERENSPLHF. The CDR3 DNA reads TGCGCCAGCAGCTTGGAACGGGAGAATTCACCCCTCCACTTT.

Remarks on this clonotype: A read error may explain this, as a much larger clone is one base away. The chain uses TRBV20-1 and TRBJ1-1; D possibly corresponds to TRBD1 (6 bases). V shed 5 bases and J shed 6 bases, with 13 bases lying between them. This CDR3 spans 12 amino acids. Germline assignment: CDR1 DFQATT and CDR2 SNEGSKA (reference sequence). The CDR3 here is CSAGRGLAEAFF. CDR3 DNA: TGCAGTGCTGGACGGGGGCTCGCTGAAGCTTTCTTT.

The chain employs TRBV27 and TRBJ2-4, with D tentatively TRBD2 (5 bases). Trimming took 9 bases from V and 0 from J, leaving 12 bases between them. There are 14 residues in the CDR3. CDR1 and CDR2 (germline): MNHEY, SMNVEV (reference sequence). In nucleotides, the CDR3 is TGTGCCAGGACCGGGGTCATAGCCAAAAACATTCAGTACTTC. Its translation: CARTGVIAKNIQYF.

This clonotype was observed many times. The chain carries TRBV10-3 and TRBJ2-7; tentative D call: TRBD2 (6 bases). V lost 8 bases and J lost 2, with 19 bases in between. Germline values: CDR1 ENHRY, CDR2 SYGVKD. This CDR3 has 15 residues. CDR3 bases: TGTGCCATCCGACGGCCTGGCGGGAAGGCCTACGAGCAGTACTTC. As protein: CAIRRPGGKAYEQYF.

The chain recombines TRBV29-1 with TRBJ2-5; D may be TRBD1 (6 bases). Trimming pared 7 bases from V and 5 bases from J, leaving 17 bases between. CDR3 length: 13 residues. The V gene's germline CDR1 is SQVTM and CDR2 ANQGSEA. The CDR3 DNA is TGCAGCGGAAGACAGGCGTTGGTGGAGACCCAGTACTTC. It yields the protein CSGRQALVETQYF.

This clonotype showed up many times. V gene TRBV7-2 combines with J gene TRBJ2-7; TRBD2 agrees at 7 bases. The CDR3 covers 16 residues. V was pared by 4 bases and J by 2 bases, with 11 bases of the junction left unmatched. CDR1 is SGHTA and CDR2 is FQGNSA in the germline V gene. The CDR3, as DNA: TGTGCCAGCAGCTCAACCGGGACTACATGGGCCTACGAGCAGTACTTC. It specifies CASSSTGTTWAYEQYF.

Many counts were recorded for this clonotype. The CDR3 protein is CAIGGTSGTPLYF. The CDR3 region has the DNA TGTGCCATCGGTGGGACTAGCGGGACCCCCCTGTACTTC. The chain uses TRBV10-3 and TRBJ2-5; TRBD2 aligns across 13 bases. Trimming took 8 bases from V and 13 from J; bases not matched to a gene: 10. CDR1 and CDR2 (germline): ENHRY, SYGVKD. The CDR3 length is 13 residues.

This clonotype has only a few counts. The rearrangement uses TRBV7-9 and TRBJ2-5; 8 positions agree with TRBD2. The CDR3 consists of 13 residues. Germline lookup yields CDR1 SEHNR and CDR2 FQNEAQ (reference sequence). With 5 bases clipped from V and 6 bases from J, the junction kept 5 bases outside the gene matches. CDR3 amino acids: CASSPREGKTQYF. For the CDR3, the DNA is TGTGCCAGCAGCCCCCGGGAGGGAAAGACCCAGTACTTC.

This clonotype was seen many times. This sequence joins TRBV9 and TRBJ2-5; perhaps TRBD1 as D (6 bases). The CDR3 runs 14 residues. The V gene lost 3 bases and the J gene lost 2 bases, with 11 bases spanning the gap. Per the germline V gene, CDR1 is SGDLS and CDR2 is YYNGEE. Here the CDR3 reads CASSEGTIQETQYF. The CDR3 coding sequence is TGTGCCAGCAGCGAAGGGACAATTCAAGAGACCCAGTACTTC.